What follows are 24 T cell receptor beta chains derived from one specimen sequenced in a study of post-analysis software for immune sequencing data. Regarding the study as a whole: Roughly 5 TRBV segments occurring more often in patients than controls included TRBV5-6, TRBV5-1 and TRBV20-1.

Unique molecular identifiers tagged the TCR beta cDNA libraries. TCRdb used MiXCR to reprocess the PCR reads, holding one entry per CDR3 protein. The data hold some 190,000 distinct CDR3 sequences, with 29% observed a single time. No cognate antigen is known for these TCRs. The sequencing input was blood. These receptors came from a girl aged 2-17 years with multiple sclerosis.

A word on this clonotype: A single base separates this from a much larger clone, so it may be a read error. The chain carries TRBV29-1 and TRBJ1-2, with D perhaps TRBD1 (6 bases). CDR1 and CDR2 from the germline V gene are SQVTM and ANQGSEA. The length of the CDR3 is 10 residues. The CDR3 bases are TGCAGCGTTGAACGGGGGGGCTGCACCTTC. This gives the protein CSVERGGCTF. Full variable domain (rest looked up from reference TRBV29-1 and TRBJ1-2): SAVISQKPSRDICQRGTSLTIQCQVDSQVTMMFWYRQQPGQSLTLIATANQGSEATYESGFVIDKFPISRPNLTFSTLTVSNMSPEDSSIYLCSVERGGCTFGSGTRLTVV.

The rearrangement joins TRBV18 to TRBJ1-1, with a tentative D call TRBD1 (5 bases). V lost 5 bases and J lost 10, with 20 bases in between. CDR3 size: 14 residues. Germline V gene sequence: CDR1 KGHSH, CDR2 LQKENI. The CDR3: CASSVSSGTSIAFF. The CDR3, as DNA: TGTGCCAGCTCAGTATCCTCCGGGACGTCTATAGCTTTCTTT.

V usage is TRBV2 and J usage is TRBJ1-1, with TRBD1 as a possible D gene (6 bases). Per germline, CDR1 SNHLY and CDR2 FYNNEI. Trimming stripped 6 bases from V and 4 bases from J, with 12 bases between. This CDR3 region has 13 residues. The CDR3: CASSEQGPTEAFF. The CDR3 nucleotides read TGTGCCAGCAGCGAACAGGGCCCCACTGAAGCTTTCTTT.

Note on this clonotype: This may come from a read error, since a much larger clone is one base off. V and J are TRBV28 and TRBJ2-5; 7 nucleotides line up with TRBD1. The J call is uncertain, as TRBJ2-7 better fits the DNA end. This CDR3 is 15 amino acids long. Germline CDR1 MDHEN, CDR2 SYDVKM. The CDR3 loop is CASGTSTGMVDEQYF. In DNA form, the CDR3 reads TGTGCCAGCGGAACTTCGACAGGGATGGTCGACGAGCAGTACTTC.

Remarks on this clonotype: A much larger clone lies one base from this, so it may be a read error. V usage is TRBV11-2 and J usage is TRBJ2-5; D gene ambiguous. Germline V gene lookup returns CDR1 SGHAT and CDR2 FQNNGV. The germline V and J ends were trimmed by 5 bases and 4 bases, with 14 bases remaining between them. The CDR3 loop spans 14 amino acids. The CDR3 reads CASSVVISAETQYF. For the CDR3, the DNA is TGTGCCAGCAGCGTAGTCATCAGCGCAGAGACCCAGTACTTC.

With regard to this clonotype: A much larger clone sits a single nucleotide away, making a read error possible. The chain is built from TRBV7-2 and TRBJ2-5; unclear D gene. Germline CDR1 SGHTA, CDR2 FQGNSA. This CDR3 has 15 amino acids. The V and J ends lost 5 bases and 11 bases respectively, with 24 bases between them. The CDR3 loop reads CASSTGPIRANEQYF. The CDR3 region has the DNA TGTGCCAGCAGCACCGGACCAATACGGGCCAATGAGCAGTACTTC.

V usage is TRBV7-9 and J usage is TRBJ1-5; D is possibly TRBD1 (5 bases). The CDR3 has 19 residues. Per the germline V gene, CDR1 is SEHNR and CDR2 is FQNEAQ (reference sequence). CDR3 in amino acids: CAAGDNRQLLGDSNQPQHF. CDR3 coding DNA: TGTGCGGCCGGGGATAATCGACAGCTACTTGGGGATAGCAATCAGCCCCAGCATTTT.

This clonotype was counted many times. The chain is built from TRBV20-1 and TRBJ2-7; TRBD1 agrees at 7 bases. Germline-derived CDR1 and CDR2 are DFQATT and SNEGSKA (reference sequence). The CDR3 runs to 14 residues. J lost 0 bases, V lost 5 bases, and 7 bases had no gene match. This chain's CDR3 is CSAYPGQSSYEQYF. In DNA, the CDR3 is TGCAGTGCTTACCCGGGACAGAGCTCCTACGAGCAGTACTTC.

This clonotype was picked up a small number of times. CDR3 bases: TGTGCCAGCAGCAGCAGGGGGATCGATGAAGCTTTCTTT. Its protein product is CASSSRGIDEAFF. The V gene is TRBV7-3, the J gene TRBJ1-1, with 7 bases identical to TRBD1. V dropped 5 bases and J dropped 7; count of bases not matched to a gene: 7. The CDR3 is 13 residues long. Germline V CDR1 and CDR2: SGHTA, FQGTGA.

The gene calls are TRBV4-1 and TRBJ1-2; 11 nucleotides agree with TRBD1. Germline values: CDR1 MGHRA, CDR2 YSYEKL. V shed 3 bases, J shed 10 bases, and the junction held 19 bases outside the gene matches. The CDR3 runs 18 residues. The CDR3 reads CASSQHRDRGYYSVDYTF. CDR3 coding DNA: TGCGCCAGCAGCCAGCACCGGGACAGGGGGTATTATTCGGTTGACTACACCTTC.

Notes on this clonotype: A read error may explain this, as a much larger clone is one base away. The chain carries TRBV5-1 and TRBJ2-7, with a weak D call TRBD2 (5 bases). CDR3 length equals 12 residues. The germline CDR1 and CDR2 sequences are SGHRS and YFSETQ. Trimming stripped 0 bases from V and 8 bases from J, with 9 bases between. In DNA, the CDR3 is TGCGCCAGCAGCTTGGATTCGGGAAAGCAGTACTTC. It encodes CASSLDSGKQYF.

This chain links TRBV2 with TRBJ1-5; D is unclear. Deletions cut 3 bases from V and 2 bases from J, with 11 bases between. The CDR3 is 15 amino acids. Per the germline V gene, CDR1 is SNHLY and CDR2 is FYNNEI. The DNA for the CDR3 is TGTGCCAGCAGTGAGACCATTCTCGGCAATCAGCCCCAGCATTTT. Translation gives CASSETILGNQPQHF.

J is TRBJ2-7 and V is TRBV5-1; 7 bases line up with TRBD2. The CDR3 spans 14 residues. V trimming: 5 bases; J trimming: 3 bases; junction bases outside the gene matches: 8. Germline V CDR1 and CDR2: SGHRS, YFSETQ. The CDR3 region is CASSSSGTNYEQYF. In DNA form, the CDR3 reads TGCGCCAGCAGTTCCAGCGGGACGAACTACGAGCAGTACTTC.

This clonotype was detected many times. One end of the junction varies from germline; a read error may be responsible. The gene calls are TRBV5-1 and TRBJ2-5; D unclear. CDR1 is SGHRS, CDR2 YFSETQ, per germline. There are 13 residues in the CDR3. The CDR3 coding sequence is TGTGCCAGCAGCCCAGGCCCTCAAGAGACCCAGTACTTC. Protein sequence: CASSPGPQETQYF.

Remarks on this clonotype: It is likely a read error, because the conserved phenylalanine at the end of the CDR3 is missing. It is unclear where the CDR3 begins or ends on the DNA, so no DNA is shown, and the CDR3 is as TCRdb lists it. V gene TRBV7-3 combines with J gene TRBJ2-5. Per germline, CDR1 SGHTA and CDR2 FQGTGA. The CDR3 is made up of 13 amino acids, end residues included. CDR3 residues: CASSVGIRDGKYL.

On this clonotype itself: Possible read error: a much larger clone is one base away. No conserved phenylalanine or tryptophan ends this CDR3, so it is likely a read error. CDR3 loop: CSARRDPKRGETQYS. CDR3 nucleotides: TGCAGTGCTAGACGAGATCCGAAGCGGGGAGAGACCCAGTACTCC. The chain couples TRBV20-1 to TRBJ2-5, with TRBD2 identical over 7 bases. V was clipped by 2 bases and J by 4 bases; unmatched bases: 10. CDR1 DFQATT and CDR2 SNEGSKA come from the germline V gene (reference sequence). The CDR3 contains 15 residues.

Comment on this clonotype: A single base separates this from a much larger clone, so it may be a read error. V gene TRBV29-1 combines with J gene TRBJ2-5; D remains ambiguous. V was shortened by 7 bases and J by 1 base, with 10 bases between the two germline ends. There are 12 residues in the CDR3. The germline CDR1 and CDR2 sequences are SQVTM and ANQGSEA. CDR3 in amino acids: CSGVPPQETQYF. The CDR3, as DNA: TGCAGCGGTGTCCCACCCCAAGAGACCCAGTACTTC.

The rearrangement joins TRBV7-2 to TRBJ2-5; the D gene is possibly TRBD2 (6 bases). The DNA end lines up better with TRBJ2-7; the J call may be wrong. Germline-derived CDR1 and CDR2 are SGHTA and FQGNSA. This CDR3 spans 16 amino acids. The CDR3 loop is CASSTAAAGKAYEQYF. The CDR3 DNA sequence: TGTGCCAGCAGCACCGCTGCAGCGGGTAAGGCCTACGAGCAGTACTTC.

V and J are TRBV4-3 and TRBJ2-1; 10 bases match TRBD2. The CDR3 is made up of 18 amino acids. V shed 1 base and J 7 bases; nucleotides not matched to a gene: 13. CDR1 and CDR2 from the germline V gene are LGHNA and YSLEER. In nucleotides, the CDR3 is TGCGCCAGCAGCCAAGTACCAGCGGGAGGGTTATTGATTAATGAGCAGTTCTTC. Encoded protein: CASSQVPAGGLLINEQFF.

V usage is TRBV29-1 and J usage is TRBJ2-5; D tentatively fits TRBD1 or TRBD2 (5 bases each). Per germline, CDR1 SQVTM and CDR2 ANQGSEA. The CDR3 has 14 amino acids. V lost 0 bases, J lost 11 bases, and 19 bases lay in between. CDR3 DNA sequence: TGCAGCGTTGAAGATCCGGGGAAGGACAATGAGCAGTACTTC. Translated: CSVEDPGKDNEQYF.

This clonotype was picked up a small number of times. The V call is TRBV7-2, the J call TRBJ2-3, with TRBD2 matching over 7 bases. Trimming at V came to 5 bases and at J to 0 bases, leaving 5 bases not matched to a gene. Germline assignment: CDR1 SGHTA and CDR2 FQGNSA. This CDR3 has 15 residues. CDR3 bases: TGTGCCAGCAGCCTAACTAGCGTGAGCACAGATACGCAGTATTTT. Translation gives CASSLTSVSTDTQYF.

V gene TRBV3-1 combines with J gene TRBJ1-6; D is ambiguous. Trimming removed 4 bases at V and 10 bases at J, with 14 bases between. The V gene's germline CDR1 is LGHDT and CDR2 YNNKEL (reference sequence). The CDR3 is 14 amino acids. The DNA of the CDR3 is TGTGCCAGCAGCCCTACAGAGAAATACTCACCCCTCCACTTT. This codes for CASSPTEKYSPLHF.

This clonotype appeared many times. As DNA, the CDR3 is TGCGCCAGCCGGGAAACCTCCTGGAGAGCCAACGTCCTGACTTTC. Translating gives CASRETSWRANVLTF. V and J are TRBV10-2 and TRBJ2-6; tentative D call: TRBD2 (5 bases). The germline V and J ends were trimmed by 8 bases and 7 bases, with 18 bases remaining between them. Germline loops: CDR1 WSHSY, CDR2 SAAADI. The CDR3 length is 15 residues.

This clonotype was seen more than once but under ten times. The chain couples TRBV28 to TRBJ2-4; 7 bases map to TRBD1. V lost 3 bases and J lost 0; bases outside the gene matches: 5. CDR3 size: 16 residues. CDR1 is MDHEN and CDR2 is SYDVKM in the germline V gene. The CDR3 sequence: CASSFVRQGAKNIQYF. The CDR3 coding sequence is TGTGCCAGCAGTTTCGTCCGACAGGGAGCCAAAAACATTCAGTACTTC.